The text below deals with one TCR beta chain. Its antigen remains unknown. The sample belongs to a study of cytotoxic CD8 clonotypes in ibrutinib-treated CLL. Overall study: The patients comprised roughly 12 relapsed/refractory and approximately 16 treatment-naive cases, around 17 IGHV unmutated. Response sampling came at median approximately a year of treatment, ranging roughly 6 to 40 months. The study's findings and limits: Relative to age-matched healthy donors, clonality at baseline was higher, and it tracked circulating CD8+ T-cell counts.

T cells were sequenced at a targeted depth of 1 in 200,000 to 1 in 1 million. Profiled with immunoSEQ multiplex PCR; TCRdb holds only in-frame clones, not every one. Here the sample spans fewer than 25,000 clones, less than 80% being singletons. V lost 7 bases, J lost 1 base, and 10 bases lay in between. Germline CDR1 SNHLY, CDR2 FYNNEI. The CDR3 totals 13 residues. This clonotype was sampled from a human donor with chronic lymphocytic leukemia. The sample in question was PBMCs, obtained before ibrutinib treatment. V usage is TRBV2 and J usage is TRBJ1-1; D gene uncertain. CDR3 in amino acids: CASTYDGNTEAFF. The CDR3 DNA follows: TGTGCCAGCACCTACGACGGGAACACTGAAGCTTTCTTT.